The 18 T cell receptor beta chains reported below all come from one sample, sequenced in a study of shared clonotypes between healthy human individuals. Clones were sequenced by immunoSEQ multiplex PCR, and TCRdb holds only the in-frame ones, with some missing. The table includes millions of clones, about 95% detected once. Sample: naive CD4+ T cells sorted from blood. The subset was: CD45RA+ positively selected. The receptors here all came from a man younger than 35 in good health.

The chain uses TRBV6-1 and TRBJ2-7; D is unclear. The V gene's germline CDR1 is MNHNS and CDR2 SASEGT. Trimming took off 7 bases at V and 1 base at J, with 17 bases between the two ends. The CDR3 extends over 15 amino acids. Here the CDR3 reads CASTPSLASSYEQYF. CDR3 nucleotide sequence: TGTGCCAGCACCCCCTCTTTGGCGTCATCCTACGAGCAGTACTTC.

The genes are TRBV5-1 and TRBJ2-3; 9 bases map to TRBD2. CDR1 is SGHRS, CDR2 YFSETQ, per germline. The length of the CDR3 is 16 residues. Trimming at V came to 4 bases and at J to 3 bases, leaving 9 bases not matched to a gene. The CDR3 reads CASSPQGLAGTDTQYF. The CDR3 DNA follows: TGCGCCAGCAGCCCCCAAGGGCTAGCGGGAACAGATACGCAGTATTTT. Full variable domain (outside the CDR3, taken from reference TRBV5-1 and TRBJ2-3): KAGVTQTPRYLIKTRGQQVTLSCSPISGHRSVSWYQQTPGQGLQFLFEYFSETQRNKGNFPGRFSGRQFSNSRSEMNVSTLELGDSALYLCASSPQGLAGTDTQYFGPGTRLTVL.

The gene calls are TRBV30 and TRBJ2-5; D may correspond to TRBD1 or TRBD2 (5 bases each). The ends were cut back, 4 bases at V and 3 bases at J, with 9 bases in the middle. Per germline, CDR1 GTSNPN and CDR2 SVGIG (reference sequence). This CDR3 is 12 amino acids long. The CDR3 loop is CAWTQGEETQYF. For the CDR3, the DNA is TGTGCCTGGACCCAGGGAGAAGAGACCCAGTACTTC.

The chain carries TRBV20-1 and TRBJ2-7, with D unresolved. The CDR3 is 11 residues long. V gave up 6 bases and J gave up 5 bases, with 11 bases separating them. From germline, CDR1 is DFQATT and CDR2 SNEGSKA (reference sequence). In DNA form, the CDR3 reads TGCAGTGCAGAAGTCGGAAACGAGCAGTACTTC. This sequence encodes CSAEVGNEQYF.

The chain employs TRBV23-1 and TRBJ2-3; D is undetermined. TRBV23-1 is reported as an ORF; its role is uncertain. The ends were cut back, 4 bases at V and 1 base at J, with 6 bases in the middle. The CDR3 totals 13 residues. The DNA of the CDR3 is TGCGCCAGCAGTCCTCCAGGCACAGATACGCAGTATTTT. Translating it yields CASSPPGTDTQYF.

In regard to this clone: This same CDR3 is encoded by further DNA sequences in the sample. The chain links TRBV6-1 to TRBJ1-4; D is unclear. V was trimmed by 0 bases and J by 0 bases, leaving 5 bases between them. The CDR3 runs 15 residues. Germline assignment: CDR1 MNHNS and CDR2 SASEGT. The CDR3 loop reads CASSEASATNEKLFF. In DNA form, the CDR3 reads TGTGCCAGCAGTGAAGCCTCGGCAACTAATGAAAAACTGTTTTTT.

The rearrangement joins TRBV25-1 to TRBJ1-6, with a possible D match to TRBD1 (6 bases). Germline V gene data show CDR1 as MGHDK and CDR2 as SYGVNS. Deletions cut 7 bases from V and 5 bases from J, with 9 bases between. The CDR3 runs 13 residues. Written as DNA, the CDR3 is TGTGCCAGCACAGACAGGAATAATTCACCCCTCCACTTT. Amino acids: CASTDRNNSPLHF.

The genes are TRBV6-5 and TRBJ2-5, with 9 bases that match TRBD1. With V trimmed by 6 bases and J by 2 bases, 4 bases remained unmatched. The CDR3 consists of 14 residues. Germline V CDR1 and CDR2: MNHEY, SVGAGI. CDR3 region: CASRGTGFQETQYF. The CDR3 DNA reads TGTGCCAGCAGAGGGACAGGGTTTCAAGAGACCCAGTACTTC.

Details on this clone: This sample includes further DNA sequences coding for the same CDR3. The J gene is TRBJ2-3, the V gene TRBV5-1; 8 bases agree with TRBD2. The CDR3 runs to 15 residues. CDR1 and CDR2 (germline): SGHRS, YFSETQ. V dropped 0 bases and J dropped 5; count of bases not matched to a gene: 5. CDR3: CASSLAGTRGDTQYF. The CDR3 DNA follows: TGCGCCAGCAGCTTGGCCGGGACTAGGGGAGATACGCAGTATTTT.

The J gene is TRBJ1-1, the V gene TRBV6-1, with D possibly TRBD1 on 5 matching bases. The CDR3 is 13 residues long. Germline loops: CDR1 MNHNS, CDR2 SASEGT. Trimming shortened V by 2 bases and J by 7 bases, and 11 bases separated the two germline ends. The CDR3 nucleotides are TGTGCCAGCAGTGAACAAGGGGTAGGTGAAGCTTTCTTT. It codes for CASSEQGVGEAFF.

On this clone itself: This sample also contains other DNA sequences that code for the same CDR3. The chain couples TRBV7-9 to TRBJ2-7, with 11 nucleotides matching TRBD2. The trim removed 1 base at V and 1 base at J, leaving 0 bases unmatched. CDR3 length: 15 amino acids. Germline loops: CDR1 SEHNR, CDR2 FQNEAQ (reference sequence). CDR3 loop: CASSLGLAGSYEQYF. The CDR3 nucleotides are TGTGCCAGCAGCTTAGGACTAGCGGGGTCCTACGAGCAGTACTTC.

The V call is TRBV6-1, the J call TRBJ1-3; D is uncertain. The CDR3 has 15 residues. Germline CDR1 and CDR2: MNHNS and SASEGT. Trimming took off 5 bases at V and 4 bases at J, with 15 bases between the two ends. The CDR3 coding sequence is TGTGCCAGCAGTACCAGCTATTCACCCGGAAACACCATATATTTT. Translating gives CASSTSYSPGNTIYF.

The chain employs TRBV6-5 and TRBJ1-1; D might be TRBD1 (6 bases). V lost 6 bases and J lost 6, with 17 bases in between. This CDR3 has 14 amino acids. In germline, CDR1 is MNHEY, CDR2 SVGAGI. CDR3 amino acids: CASSYVWGASEAFF. CDR3 in DNA: TGTGCCAGCAGCTACGTTTGGGGGGCCTCTGAAGCTTTCTTT.

The chain is built from TRBV6-6 and TRBJ1-5, with 8 bases fitting TRBD1. The CDR3 spans 14 residues. The V segment lost 6 bases and the J segment 5 bases; nucleotides outside the gene matches: 6. From germline, CDR1 is MNHNY and CDR2 SVGAGI (reference sequence). CDR3 in DNA: TGTGCCAGCAGACGCCGGGACAGGTATCAGCCCCAGCATTTT. Translating it yields CASRRRDRYQPQHF.

This sequence joins TRBV7-9 and TRBJ1-5; a possible D gene is TRBD1 (5 bases). The CDR3 is 14 amino acids. The V end lost 6 bases, the J end lost 1 base, and 10 bases lay between the germline ends. Germline V lookup: CDR1 SEHNR, CDR2 FQNEAQ (reference sequence). In DNA form, the CDR3 reads TGTGCCAGCAGTGAGGGGACCAGCAATCAGCCCCAGCATTTT. It translates to CASSEGTSNQPQHF.

V is TRBV28 and J is TRBJ2-1, with D perhaps TRBD1 (5 bases). The CDR3 has 15 amino acids. The germline V gene encodes CDR1 MDHEN and CDR2 SYDVKM. The germline V and J ends were trimmed by 3 bases and 4 bases, with 13 bases remaining between them. The CDR3 reads CASSFSNYRYNEQFF. CDR3 nucleotides: TGTGCCAGCAGTTTCAGTAATTACAGGTACAATGAGCAGTTCTTC.

The gene calls are TRBV4-3 and TRBJ1-5, with unresolved D. CDR1 and CDR2 from the germline V gene are LGHNA and YSLEER. Trimming removed 0 bases from V and 5 bases from J, with 8 bases in between. This CDR3 region has 14 residues. CDR3 nucleotide sequence: TGCGCCAGCAGCCAAGAAGCCGGGCATCAGCCCCAGCATTTT. This encodes CASSQEAGHQPQHF.

The rearrangement uses TRBV29-1 and TRBJ2-5, with 9 bases fitting TRBD1. The CDR3 spans 15 residues. Germline CDR1 and CDR2: SQVTM and ANQGSEA. After removal of 5 bases from V and 3 bases from J, the junction contained 10 bases not matched to a gene. The CDR3 protein is CSVSPGTGREETQYF. In DNA, the CDR3 is TGCAGCGTTAGTCCCGGGACAGGGCGGGAAGAGACCCAGTACTTC.